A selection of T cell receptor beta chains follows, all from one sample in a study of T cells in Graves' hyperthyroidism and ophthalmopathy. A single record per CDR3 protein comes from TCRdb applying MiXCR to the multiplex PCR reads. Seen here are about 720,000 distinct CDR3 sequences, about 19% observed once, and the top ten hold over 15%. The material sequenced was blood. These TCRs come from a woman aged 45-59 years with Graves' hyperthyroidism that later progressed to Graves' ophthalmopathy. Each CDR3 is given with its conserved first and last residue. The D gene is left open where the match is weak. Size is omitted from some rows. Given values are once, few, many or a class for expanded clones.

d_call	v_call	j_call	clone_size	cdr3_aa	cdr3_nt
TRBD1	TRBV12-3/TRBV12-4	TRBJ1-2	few	CASTPRTGDYGYTF	TGTGCCAGCACCCCCCGGACAGGGGACTATGGCTACACCTTC
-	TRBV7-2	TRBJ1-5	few	CTSTRPGGQPQHF	TGTACCAGCACCCGCCCTGGCGGGCAGCCCCAGCATTTT
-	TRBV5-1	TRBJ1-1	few	CASSLRTKNTEAFF	TGCGCCAGCAGCCTGAGGACGAAGAACACTGAAGCTTTCTTT
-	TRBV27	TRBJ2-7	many	CASTSGPLDYEQYF	TGTGCCAGCACCTCGGGACCTTTAGACTACGAGCAGTACTTC
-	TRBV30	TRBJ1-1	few	CALDEGKILNTEAFF	TGTGCCTTGGACGAGGGGAAGATCTTAAACACTGAAGCTTTCTTT
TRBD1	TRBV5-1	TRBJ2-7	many	CASSLTVQGASYEQYF	TGCGCCAGCAGCTTGACCGTACAGGGGGCTTCGTACGAGCAGTACTTC
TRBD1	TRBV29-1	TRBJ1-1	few	CSGDRVSSEAFF	TGCAGCGGAGACAGGGTTTCGTCTGAAGCTTTCTTT
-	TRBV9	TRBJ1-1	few	CASSVYAVNTEAFF	TGTGCCAGCAGCGTATATGCAGTGAACACTGAAGCTTTCTTT
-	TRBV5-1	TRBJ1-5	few	CASSLSAGSEQPQHF	TGCGCCAGCAGCTTGTCGGCAGGCAGTGAGCAGCCCCAGCATTTT
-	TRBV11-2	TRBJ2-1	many	CASSPTQLHNNEQFF	TGTGCCAGCAGCCCCACACAGCTCCATAACAATGAGCAGTTCTTC
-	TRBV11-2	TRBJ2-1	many	CASSPGPEAYNEQFF	TGTGCCAGCAGCCCGGGCCCGGAGGCCTACAATGAGCAGTTCTTC
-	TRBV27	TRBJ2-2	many	CASSSRVTGELFF	TGTGCCAGCAGTTCAAGGGTCACCGGGGAGCTGTTTTTT
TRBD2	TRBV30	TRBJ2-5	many	CAAGGEETQYF	TGTGCCGCGGGGGGGGAAGAGACCCAGTACTTC
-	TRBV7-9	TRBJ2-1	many	CASSLAAGIYNEQFF	TGTGCCAGCAGCTTAGCGGCGGGAATCTACAATGAGCAGTTCTTC
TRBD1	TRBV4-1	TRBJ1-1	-	CASSGGGEFTEAFF	TGCGCCAGCAGCGGAGGGGGCGAGTTCACTGAAGCTTTCTTT
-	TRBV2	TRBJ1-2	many	CASSELGSYGYTF	TGTGCCAGCAGTGAGTTGGGGTCCTATGGCTACACCTTC
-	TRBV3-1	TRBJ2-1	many	CASSQDLLARFNEQFF	TGTGCCAGCAGCCAAGATTTGCTAGCACGTTTTAATGAGCAGTTCTTC
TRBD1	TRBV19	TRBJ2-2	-	CASTRQGYNTGELFF	TGTGCCAGTACAAGACAGGGGTATAACACCGGGGAGCTGTTTTTT
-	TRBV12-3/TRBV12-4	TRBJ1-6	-	CASSYGGSDLHF	TGTGCCAGCAGTTATGGGGGATCGGACCTCCACTTT
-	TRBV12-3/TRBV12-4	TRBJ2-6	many	CASSLFGANVLTF	TGTGCCAGCAGTTTATTTGGGGCCAACGTCCTGACTTTC
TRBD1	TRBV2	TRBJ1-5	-	CASSERTGAFLNQPQHF	TGTGCCAGCAGTGAACGGACAGGGGCTTTCCTCAATCAGCCCCAGCATTTT
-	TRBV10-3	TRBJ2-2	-	CAIGGGELSF	TGTGCCATCGGGGGCGGGGAGCTGTCTTTT
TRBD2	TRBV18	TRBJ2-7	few	CASSTGGSPNYEQYF	TGTGCCAGCTCTACCGGGGGGTCACCGAACTACGAGCAGTACTTC
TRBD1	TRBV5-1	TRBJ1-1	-	CASSLAQGGGTEAFF	TGCGCCAGCAGCTTGGCTCAGGGGGGGGGGACTGAAGCTTTCTTT
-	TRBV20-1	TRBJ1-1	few	CSARFEGTEAFF	TGCAGTGCTAGATTCGAAGGGACTGAAGCTTTCTTT
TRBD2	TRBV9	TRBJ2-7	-	CASSASGGASPYEQYF	TGTGCCAGCAGCGCGAGCGGGGGGGCCAGTCCCTACGAGCAGTACTTC
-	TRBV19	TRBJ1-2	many	CASTGSGGVYGYTF	TGTGCCAGTACCGGCTCCGGGGGTGTATATGGCTACACCTTC
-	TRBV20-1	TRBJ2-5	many	CSATPGRGVKETQYF	TGCAGTGCTACCCCGGGCAGGGGGGTGAAAGAGACCCAGTACTTC
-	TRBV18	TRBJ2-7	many	CASSPSTKPDQQYF	TGTGCCAGCTCACCAAGCACCAAACCAGACCAGCAGTACTTC
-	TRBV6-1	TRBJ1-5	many	CASSPRSSNQPQHF	TGTGCCAGCAGCCCTCGGAGCAGTAATCAGCCCCAGCATTTT
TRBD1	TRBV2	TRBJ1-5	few	CASKGAGGYSNQPQHF	TGTGCCAGCAAGGGGGCCGGGGGCTATAGCAATCAGCCCCAGCATTTT
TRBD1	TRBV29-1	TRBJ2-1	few	CSVDLRTGGNEQFF	TGCAGCGTTGATTTACGGACAGGGGGCAATGAGCAGTTCTTC
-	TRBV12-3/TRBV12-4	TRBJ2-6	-	CASGRDYSGANVLTF	TGTGCTAGTGGTCGGGATTACTCTGGGGCCAACGTCCTGACTTTC
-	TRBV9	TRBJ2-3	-	CASSEGITQYF	TGTGCCAGCAGCGAGGGGATAACGCAGTATTTT
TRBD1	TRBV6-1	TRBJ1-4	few	CASSAARDRGLDEKLFF	TGTGCCAGCAGTGCGGCCCGGGACAGGGGGCTGGACGAAAAACTGTTTTTT
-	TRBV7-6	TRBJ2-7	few	CASSAASYEQYF	TGTGCCAGCAGCGCGGCCTCCTACGAGCAGTACTTC
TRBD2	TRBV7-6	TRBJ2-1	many	CASSTAAGGGIDEQFF	TGTGCCAGCAGCACAGCAGCGGGGGGCGGGATCGATGAGCAGTTCTTC
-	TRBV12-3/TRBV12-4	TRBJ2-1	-	CASSLSGYLNEQFF	TGTGCCAGCAGTTTGTCAGGGTATTTAAATGAGCAGTTCTTC
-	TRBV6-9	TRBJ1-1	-	CASSYTEGTEAFF	TGTGCCAGCAGTTACACGGAGGGGACTGAAGCTTTCTTT
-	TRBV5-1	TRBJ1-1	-	CASSIGVVNTEAFF	TGCGCCAGCAGCATAGGGGTGGTGAACACTGAAGCTTTCTTT
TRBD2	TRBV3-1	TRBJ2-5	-	CASSRDSGGWKTQYF	TGTGCCAGCAGCCGCGACAGCGGGGGTTGGAAGACCCAGTACTTC
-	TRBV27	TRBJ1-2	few	CASSNGSNYGYTF	TGTGCCAGCAGTAACGGGAGTAACTATGGCTACACCTTC
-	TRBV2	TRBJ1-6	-	CASSEASPGSPLHF	TGTGCCAGCAGTGAAGCCTCCCCGGGTTCACCCCTCCACTTT
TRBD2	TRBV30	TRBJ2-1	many	CAWTWWLAGGNEQFF	TGTGCCTGGACTTGGTGGCTAGCGGGGGGCAATGAGCAGTTCTTC
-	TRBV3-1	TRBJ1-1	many	CASSLDLLGTEAFF	TGTGCCAGCAGTCTAGATCTTTTGGGGACTGAAGCTTTCTTT
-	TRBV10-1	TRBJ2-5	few	CASSVTTQETQYF	TGCGCCAGCAGTGTAACGACCCAAGAGACCCAGTACTTC
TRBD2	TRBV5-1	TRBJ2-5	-	CASSLSRGGNLRETQYF	TGCGCCAGCAGCTTATCACGGGGGGGCAATTTACGGGAGACCCAGTACTTC
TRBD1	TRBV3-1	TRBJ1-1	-	CASSQDYGRGPNTEAFF	TGTGCCAGCAGCCAAGATTATGGCAGGGGGCCGAACACTGAAGCTTTCTTT
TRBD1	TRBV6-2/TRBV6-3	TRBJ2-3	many	CASSSGTGLTDTQYF	TGTGCCAGCAGCTCCGGGACAGGGCTCACAGATACGCAGTATTTT
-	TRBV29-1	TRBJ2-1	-	CSVLGGSGAWDEQFF	TGCAGCGTTTTAGGGGGGTCAGGGGCGTGGGATGAGCAGTTCTTC
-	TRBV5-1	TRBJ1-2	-	CASRDEANYGYTF	TGCGCCAGCAGAGATGAAGCTAACTATGGCTACACCTTC
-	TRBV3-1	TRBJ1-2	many	CASSQDRQSLWVLGAYGYTF	TGTGCCAGCAGCCAAGATCGGCAGAGCTTATGGGTCTTAGGGGCCTATGGCTACACCTTC